The present TCR beta chain was sequenced within a study of technical replicates of blood from several donors. The germline CDR1 and CDR2 sequences are SGHTA and FQGTGA. The CDR3 is made up of 15 amino acids. V lost 4 bases, J lost 3 bases, and 12 bases lay in between. Assay used: immunoSEQ multiplex PCR; TCRdb lists only in-frame clones, some missing. The sample carries approximately 87,000 clones, roughly 95% recorded once. This clone was seen a single time. The receptor comes from a human donor in good health. Material: T cells isolated from PBMCs. The chain joins TRBV7-3 to TRBJ1-4, with a tentative D call TRBD1 (6 bases). The CDR3 bases are TGTGCCAGCAGCTCCACAGGGTCGTCTAATGAAAAACTGTTTTTT. This sequence encodes CASSSTGSSNEKLFF. Variable domain in full (rest from reference TRBV7-3 and TRBJ1-4): GAGVSQTPSNKVTEKGKYVELRCDPISGHTALYWYRQSLGQGPEFLIYFQGTGAADDSGLPNDRFFAVRPEGSVSTLKIQRTERGDSAVYLCASSSTGSSNEKLFFGSGTQLSVL.